This TCR beta chain was obtained from a study of shared clonotypes between healthy human individuals. Study results and limitations: Clonotype sharing across donors was expected to vary with sequencing depth.

CD45RO-negative, CCR7-selected cells formed the naive CD8 fraction, which excluded terminally differentiated effector memory CD45RA+ cells. Healthy HIV-negative adults without recent acute infections or vaccinations served as donors. Nashville, Tennessee was home to all donors, who were Caucasian adults. With respect to this clone: Its antigen is currently unknown.

V lost 3 bases, J lost 6 bases, and 10 bases lay in between. Germline V gene sequence: CDR1 SGDLS, CDR2 YYNGEE. This CDR3 contains 13 residues. Method: immunoSEQ multiplex PCR; TCRdb's copy keeps in-frame clones and lacks some. The profile shows a few million clones, approximately 92% of them singletons. The TCR originated in a man between 18 and 29 years old in good health. Some clones in this sample may be carry-over from other donors' samples. The sequencing input was naive CD8+ T cells from PBMCs. V and J are TRBV9 and TRBJ2-1; a weak D match, TRBD2 (6 bases). The CDR3 is CASSAYGGNEQFF. The CDR3, as DNA: TGTGCCAGCAGCGCGTACGGGGGCAATGAGCAGTTCTTC.